One and the same sample provided the 9 T cell receptor beta chains below, sequenced in a study of blood T cell repertoires in COVID-19. The repertoire was sequenced with immunoSEQ multiplex PCR; TCRdb's copy has only in-frame clones and lacks some. The table shows some 190,000 clones, with 70% to 90% occurring only once. The sequenced material came from peripheral blood. Every receptor here comes from a man aged 55 to 70 with acute or convalescent COVID-19.

This chain joins TRBV6-1 and TRBJ1-3; no clear D gene. CDR3 length: 15 amino acids. The V end was cut by 2 bases, the J end by 4 bases, with 12 bases between. CDR1 and CDR2 (germline): MNHNS, SASEGT. CDR3 nucleotide sequence: TGTGCCAGCAGTGAATATGAGGGATCCGGAAACACCATATATTTT. Amino acid sequence: CASSEYEGSGNTIYF.

The V gene is TRBV5-1, the J gene TRBJ2-7; 8 nucleotides agree with TRBD1. The CDR3 loop spans 16 amino acids. The V and J ends lost 4 bases and 3 bases, in that order; junction bases with no gene match: 12. The germline V gene encodes CDR1 SGHRS and CDR2 YFSETQ. CDR3 sequence reads: CASSNRATGVNYEQYF. CDR3 sequence (DNA): TGCGCCAGCAGCAACCGAGCGACAGGGGTGAACTACGAGCAGTACTTC.

The J gene is TRBJ1-4, the V gene TRBV19; D uncertain. CDR1 is LNHDA and CDR2 is SQIVND in the germline V gene (reference sequence). V was cut by 4 bases and J by 7 bases, with 16 bases left in between. The CDR3 covers 15 residues. This CDR3 is CASSTPGTGSEKLFF. The DNA of the CDR3 is TGTGCCAGTAGTACCCCTGGTACTGGGAGTGAAAAACTGTTTTTT. Variable domain in full (rest from reference TRBV19 and TRBJ1-4): DGGITQSPKYLFRKEGQNVTLSCEQNLNHDAMYWYRQDPGQGLRLIYYSQIVNDFQKGDIAEGYSVSREKKESFPLTVTSAQKNPTAFYLCASSTPGTGSEKLFFGSGTQLSVL.

V is TRBV18 and J is TRBJ2-1; 7 bases agree with TRBD1. The germline V gene has CDR1 KGHSH and CDR2 LQKENI. The junction had 0 bases not matched to a gene; V was cut back by 4 bases and J by 6 bases. The CDR3 is 12 residues long. CDR3 in amino acids: CASSRQGNEQFF. The CDR3 coding sequence is TGTGCCAGCTCACGACAGGGCAATGAGCAGTTCTTC. The whole variable domain, filled in from reference TRBV18 and TRBJ2-1, reads NAGVMQNPRHLVRRRGQEARLRCSPMKGHSHVYWYRQLPEEGLKFMVYLQKENIIDESGMPKERFSAEFPKEGPSILRIQQVVRGDSAAYFCASSRQGNEQFFGPGTRLTVL.

This clone was observed once. This chain links TRBV6-4 with TRBJ2-3; D is possibly TRBD2 (5 bases). In germline, CDR1 is MRHNA, CDR2 SNTAGT. The CDR3 runs 14 residues. V was cut by 6 bases and J by 4 bases, with 14 bases left in between. The CDR3 nucleotides read TGTGCCAGCAGGGGCACTAGTTCAGCAGATACGCAGTATTTT. Amino acid sequence: CASRGTSSADTQYF.

This clone occurred a few times. The J gene is TRBJ2-2, the V gene TRBV29-1, with 7 bases matching TRBD2. This CDR3 is built from 12 residues. Germline V gene lookup returns CDR1 SQVTM and CDR2 ANQGSEA. The V gene end was trimmed by 7 bases and the J gene end by 6 bases; junction bases not matched to a gene: 5. CDR3 nucleotides: TGCAGCGGCGGCGGGAGCGCCGGGGAGCTGTTTTTT. Amino acids: CSGGGSAGELFF.

V is TRBV2 and J is TRBJ2-2; D is possibly TRBD2 (6 bases). Trimming stripped 6 bases from V and 1 base from J, with 12 bases between. This CDR3 spans 15 amino acids. CDR1 is SNHLY and CDR2 is FYNNEI in the germline V gene. The CDR3: CASRAGTLNTGELFF. The CDR3 region has the DNA TGTGCCAGCAGGGCTGGGACTTTGAACACCGGGGAGCTGTTTTTT.

V and J are TRBV9 and TRBJ2-1; TRBD2 matches 9 bases. Germline CDR1 is SGDLS and CDR2 is YYNGEE. Trimming took 0 bases from V and 8 from J; bases not matched to a gene: 12. This CDR3 is built from 17 residues. The CDR3 DNA sequence: TGTGCCAGCAGCGTAGAGGGGTATAGCGGGAGTTCTTATGAGCAGTTCTTC. This gives the protein CASSVEGYSGSSYEQFF.

This sequence joins TRBV7-9 and TRBJ2-1; perhaps TRBD2 as D (6 bases). The CDR3 is 11 amino acids. CDR1 is SEHNR and CDR2 is FQNEAQ in the germline V gene (reference sequence). Trimming cost V 10 bases and J 4 bases, with 8 bases left between them. The CDR3 nucleotides are TGTGCCACGGGACTGTACAATGAGCAGTTCTTC. Its translation is CATGLYNEQFF. The variable domain in full, with the rest retrieved from reference TRBV7-9 and TRBJ2-1, is DTGVSQNPRHKITKRGQNVTFRCDPISEHNRLYWYRQTLGQGPEFLTYFQNEAQLEKSRLLSDRFSAERPKGSFSTLEIQRTEQGDSAMYLCATGLYNEQFFGPGTRLTVL.